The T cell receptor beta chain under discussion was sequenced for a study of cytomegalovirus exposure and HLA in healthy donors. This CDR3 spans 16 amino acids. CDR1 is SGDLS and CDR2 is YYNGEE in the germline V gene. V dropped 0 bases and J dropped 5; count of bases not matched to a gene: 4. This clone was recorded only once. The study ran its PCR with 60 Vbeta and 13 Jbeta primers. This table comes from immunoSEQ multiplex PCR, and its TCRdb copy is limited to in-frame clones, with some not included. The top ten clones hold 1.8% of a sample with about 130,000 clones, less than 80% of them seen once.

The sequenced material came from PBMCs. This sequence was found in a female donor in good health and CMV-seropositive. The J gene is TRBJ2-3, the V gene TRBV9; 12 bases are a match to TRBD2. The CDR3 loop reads CASSVGTSGVVDTQYF. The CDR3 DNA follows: TGTGCCAGCAGCGTAGGGACTAGCGGGGTCGTAGATACGCAGTATTTT.